This passage covers 5 T cell receptor beta chains from one sample sequenced in a study of T cell clonality in common variable immunodeficiency. Whole-study results and caveats: In common variable immunodeficiency, TCR beta chains reportedly carried fewer deletions and N-nucleotide insertions.

Some clones are missing from TCRdb's copy, which holds only in-frame ones; the method was immunoSEQ multiplex PCR. The specimen has under 20,000 clones, none found just once. These receptors' antigens are unknown. The specimen sequenced was peripheral blood mononuclear cells. Every receptor here comes from a human donor with common variable immunodeficiency.

Notes on this clone: From the germline J gene comes the end of the CDR3, since the read stops 3 residues before it. The chain uses TRBV30 and TRBJ1-1, with D perhaps matching TRBD1 (5 bases). CDR3 length: 16 amino acids. The V gene's germline CDR1 is GTSNPN and CDR2 SVGIG (reference sequence). V lost 0 bases to trimming and J lost 7 bases, with 21 bases between them. The CDR3 protein is CAWSVLAGIFTDEAFF. Incomplete CDR3 DNA: TGTGCCTGGAGTGTACTGGCAGGGATATTCACTGATGAA.

This clone is deemed medium-sized. The CDR3 bases that were read are TGTGCCAGCTCACCCCAAGGCCAGGGCCTTGGGTATGGC. The encoded protein is CASSPQGQGLGYG. The whole CDR3 sequence is CASSPQGQGLGYGYTF. The V gene is TRBV18, the J gene TRBJ1-2; maybe TRBD1 (5 bases). The CDR3 end is not reached by the read, which stops 3 residues before it; the germline J gene fills it in. Between the trimmed V and J ends, which lost 3 bases and 5 bases, there was a span of 19 bases. Germline V gene sequence: CDR1 KGHSH, CDR2 LQKENI. The CDR3 contains 16 residues.

CDR3 loop: CASSPGTSEFEQYF. CDR3 DNA, as far as it was read: TGTGCCAGCAGCCCAGGGACTAGCGAGTTCGAG. The chain is built from TRBV7-9 and TRBJ2-7; 10 nucleotides line up with TRBD2. Read coverage stops 3 residues before the CDR3 terminus; the germline J gene supplies the remainder. The trim removed 5 bases at V and 6 bases at J, leaving 7 bases unmatched. CDR3 length equals 14 residues. CDR1 SEHNR and CDR2 FQNEAQ come from the germline V gene (reference sequence).

This clone was observed a handful of times. The CDR3 is cut off 3 residues early in the read; its end comes from the germline J gene. The chain links TRBV6-2 or TRBV6-3 to TRBJ2-7; 10 bases map to TRBD1. J lost 4 bases, V lost 8 bases, and 5 bases had no gene match. This CDR3 has 13 residues. Germline V gives CDR1 MNHEY, CDR2 SVGEGT. The CDR3 protein is CASSGQGVYEQYF. The sequenced part of the CDR3 DNA is TGTGCCAGCTCCGGACAGGGGGTATACGAG.

This clone was recorded a few times. The read falls 3 residues short of the CDR3 end, and the missing part is taken from the germline J gene. J is TRBJ1-5 and V is TRBV7-2; 8 positions match TRBD1. The V gene end was trimmed by 4 bases and the J gene end by 4 bases; junction bases not matched to a gene: 3. CDR1 SGHTA and CDR2 FQGNSA come from the germline V gene. The CDR3 totals 14 residues. CDR3 sequence: CASSYQGANQPQHF. The CDR3 DNA, read in part, is TGTGCCAGCAGCTATCAGGGGGCTAATCAGCCC. Drawing the rest from reference TRBV7-2 and TRBJ1-5, the complete variable domain is GAGVSQSPSNKVTEKGKDVELRCDPISGHTALYWYRQSLGQGLEFLIYFQGNSAPDKSGLPSDRFSAERTGGSVSTLTIQRTQQEDSAVYLCASSYQGANQPQHFGDGTRLSIL.